Listed below are T cell receptor beta chains from one sample, sequenced in a study of blood T cell repertoires in COVID-19. TCRdb's copy holds only in-frame clones and misses some; the assay was immunoSEQ multiplex PCR. Counted here are about 300,000 clones, 87% occurring once; the ten biggest clones make up about 2.5%. Sequencing was carried out using peripheral blood. Source of these receptors: a man aged 18 to 29 with active or convalescent COVID-19. Each CDR3 is given with its conserved first and last residue. Each record gives: clone size, V gene, D gene, J gene, CDR3 protein, CDR3 DNA. The D gene is left open where the match is weak. The listing skips clone size in some rows; elsewhere it reads once, few, many or a size class.

-	TRBV7-2	TRBD1	TRBJ1-5	CASSAGTGPYQPQHF	TGTGCCAGCAGCGCCGGGACAGGGCCCTATCAGCCCCAGCATTTT
-	TRBV4-3	-	TRBJ1-2	CASSQGAQGLYGYTF	TGCGCCAGCAGCCAAGGAGCCCAGGGGCTCTATGGCTACACCTTC
-	TRBV29-1	TRBD2	TRBJ2-1	CSVTGGGSSYNEQFF	TGCAGCGTTACGGGAGGGGGTAGCTCCTACAATGAGCAGTTCTTC
once	TRBV7-9	-	TRBJ2-2	CASSFSPLRDQNTGELFF	TGTGCCAGCAGCTTTTCCCCATTGCGGGATCAGAACACCGGGGAGCTGTTTTTT
-	TRBV6-6	TRBD2	TRBJ2-3	CASRAGGAHTDTQYF	TGTGCCAGCAGGGCCGGGGGGGCCCATACAGATACGCAGTATTTT
-	TRBV7-3	TRBD2	TRBJ2-1	CASSLRAGAFNEQFF	TGTGCCAGCAGCTTAAGAGCGGGAGCGTTCAATGAGCAGTTCTTC
once	TRBV3-1/TRBV3-2	TRBD2	TRBJ2-1	CASSQDRRGFYNEQFF	TGTGCCAGCAGCCAAGATAGGCGGGGGTTCTACAATGAGCAGTTCTTC
-	TRBV24-1	-	TRBJ1-2	CATSDSTMTERNYGYTF	TGTGCCACCAGTGATTCCACAATGACAGAAAGAAACTATGGCTACACCTTC
-	TRBV27	TRBD2	TRBJ2-7	CASSARLAYYEQYF	TGTGCCAGCAGCGCCCGACTAGCGTACTACGAGCAGTACTTC
-	TRBV4-1	-	TRBJ1-2	CASSQVSQGIRSYGYTF	TGCGCCAGCAGCCAAGTAAGCCAGGGTATTCGTAGCTATGGCTACACCTTC
-	TRBV29-1	TRBD1	TRBJ2-7	CSATIVLRTGFVEYF	TGCAGCGCCACTATCGTCTTAAGGACAGGGTTCGTCGAGTACTTC
-	TRBV5-1	TRBD1	TRBJ1-4	CASSGTDHEKLFF	TGCGCCAGCAGCGGGACAGACCATGAAAAACTGTTTTTT
few	TRBV27	TRBD2	TRBJ2-2	CASTKLAGRGELFF	TGTGCCAGCACCAAACTAGCGGGAAGGGGGGAGCTGTTTTTT